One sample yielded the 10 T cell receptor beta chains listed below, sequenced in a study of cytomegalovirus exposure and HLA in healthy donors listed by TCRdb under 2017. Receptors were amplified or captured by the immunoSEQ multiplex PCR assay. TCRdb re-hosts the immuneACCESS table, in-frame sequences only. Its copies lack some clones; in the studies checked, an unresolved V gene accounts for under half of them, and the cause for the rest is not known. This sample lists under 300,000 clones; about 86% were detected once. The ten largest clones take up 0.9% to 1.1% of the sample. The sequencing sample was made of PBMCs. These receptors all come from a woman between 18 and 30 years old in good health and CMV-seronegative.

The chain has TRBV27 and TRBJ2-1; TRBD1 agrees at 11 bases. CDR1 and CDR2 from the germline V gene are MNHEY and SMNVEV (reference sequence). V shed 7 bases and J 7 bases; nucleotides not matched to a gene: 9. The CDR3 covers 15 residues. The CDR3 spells CASTRDRGFLNEQFF. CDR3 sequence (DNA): TGTGCCAGCACCAGGGACAGGGGGTTTCTTAATGAGCAGTTCTTC.

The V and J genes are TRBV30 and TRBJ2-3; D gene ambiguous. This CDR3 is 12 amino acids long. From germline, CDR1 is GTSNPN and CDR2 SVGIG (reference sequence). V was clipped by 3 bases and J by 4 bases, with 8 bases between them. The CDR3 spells CAWSLVADTQYF. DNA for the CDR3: TGTGCCTGGAGCCTAGTAGCAGATACGCAGTATTTT.

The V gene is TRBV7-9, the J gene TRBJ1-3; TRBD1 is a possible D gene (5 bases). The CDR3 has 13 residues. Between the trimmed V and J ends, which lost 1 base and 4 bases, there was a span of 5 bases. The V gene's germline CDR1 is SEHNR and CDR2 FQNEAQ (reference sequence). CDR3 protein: CASSLGTGNTIYF. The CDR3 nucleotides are TGTGCCAGCAGCTTAGGGACAGGAAACACCATATATTTT.

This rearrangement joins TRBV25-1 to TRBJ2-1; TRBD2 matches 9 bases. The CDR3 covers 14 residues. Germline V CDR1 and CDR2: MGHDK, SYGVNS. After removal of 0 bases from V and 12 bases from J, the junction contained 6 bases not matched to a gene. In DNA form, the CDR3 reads TGTGCCAGCAGTGAATACCTAGCGGGGTATAGGCAGTTCTTC. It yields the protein CASSEYLAGYRQFF.

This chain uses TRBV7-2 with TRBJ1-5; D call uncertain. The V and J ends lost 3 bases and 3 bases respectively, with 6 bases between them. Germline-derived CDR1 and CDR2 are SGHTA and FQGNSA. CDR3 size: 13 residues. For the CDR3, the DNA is TGTGCCAGCAGCTTCAGACTCAATCAGCCCCAGCATTTT. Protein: CASSFRLNQPQHF. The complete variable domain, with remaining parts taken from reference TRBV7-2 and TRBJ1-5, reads GAGVSQSPSNKVTEKGKDVELRCDPISGHTALYWYRQSLGQGLEFLIYFQGNSAPDKSGLPSDRFSAERTGGSVSTLTIQRTQQEDSAVYLCASSFRLNQPQHFGDGTRLSIL.

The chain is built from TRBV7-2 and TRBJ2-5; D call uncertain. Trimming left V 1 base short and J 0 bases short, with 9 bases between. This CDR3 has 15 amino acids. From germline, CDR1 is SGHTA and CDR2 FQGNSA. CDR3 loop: CASSLGGLYQETQYF. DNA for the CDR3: TGTGCCAGCAGCTTAGGAGGCCTGTACCAAGAGACCCAGTACTTC.

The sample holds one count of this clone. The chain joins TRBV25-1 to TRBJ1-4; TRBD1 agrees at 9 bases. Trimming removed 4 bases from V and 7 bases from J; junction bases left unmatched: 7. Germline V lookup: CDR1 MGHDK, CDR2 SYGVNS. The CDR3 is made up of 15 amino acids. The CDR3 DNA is TGTGCCAGCAGTGTATACAGGGGGCTAAGTGAAAAACTGTTTTTT. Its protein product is CASSVYRGLSEKLFF.

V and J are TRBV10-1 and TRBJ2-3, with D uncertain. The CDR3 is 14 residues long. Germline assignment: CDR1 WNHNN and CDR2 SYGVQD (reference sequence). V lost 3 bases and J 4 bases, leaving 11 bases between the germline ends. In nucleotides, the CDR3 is TGCGCCAGCAGTGATTCTAGTGGATCAGATACGCAGTATTTT. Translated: CASSDSSGSDTQYF.

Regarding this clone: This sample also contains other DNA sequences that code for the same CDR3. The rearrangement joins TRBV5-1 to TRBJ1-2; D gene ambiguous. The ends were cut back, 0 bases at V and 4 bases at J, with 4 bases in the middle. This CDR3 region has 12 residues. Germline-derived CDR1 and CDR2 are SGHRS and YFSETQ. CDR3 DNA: TGCGCCAGCAGCTTGGGTAGCTATGGCTACACCTTC. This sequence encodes CASSLGSYGYTF.

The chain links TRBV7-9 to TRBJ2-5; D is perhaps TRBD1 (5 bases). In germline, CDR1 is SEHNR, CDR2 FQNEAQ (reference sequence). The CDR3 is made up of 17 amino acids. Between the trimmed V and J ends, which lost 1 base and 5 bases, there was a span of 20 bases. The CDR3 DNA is TGTGCCAGCAGCTTAGACTTAGACAGTACTTTCCGGGAGACCCAGTACTTC. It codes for CASSLDLDSTFRETQYF.